This T cell receptor (beta chain) originates from a study of blood T cell repertoires in COVID-19. Study information: The study drew acute and convalescent COVID-19 samples from the United States, Italy and Spain.

V was clipped by 10 bases and J by 1 base; unmatched bases: 2. Looked up from germline, CDR1 is ENHRY and CDR2 is SYGVKD. The CDR3 runs to 13 residues. Sequencing used immunoSEQ multiplex PCR; TCRdb keeps in-frame clones, though not all of them. The table lists approximately 210,000 clones, 65% to 90% of them singletons. This clonotype originated in a man aged 50-59 years with COVID-19, enrolled during active disease. The chain employs TRBV10-3 and TRBJ2-5; 11 bases are a match to TRBD1. What was sequenced was peripheral blood. The CDR3 here is CATGTGGQETQYF. The CDR3 region has the DNA TGTGCCACCGGGACAGGGGGCCAAGAGACCCAGTACTTC.